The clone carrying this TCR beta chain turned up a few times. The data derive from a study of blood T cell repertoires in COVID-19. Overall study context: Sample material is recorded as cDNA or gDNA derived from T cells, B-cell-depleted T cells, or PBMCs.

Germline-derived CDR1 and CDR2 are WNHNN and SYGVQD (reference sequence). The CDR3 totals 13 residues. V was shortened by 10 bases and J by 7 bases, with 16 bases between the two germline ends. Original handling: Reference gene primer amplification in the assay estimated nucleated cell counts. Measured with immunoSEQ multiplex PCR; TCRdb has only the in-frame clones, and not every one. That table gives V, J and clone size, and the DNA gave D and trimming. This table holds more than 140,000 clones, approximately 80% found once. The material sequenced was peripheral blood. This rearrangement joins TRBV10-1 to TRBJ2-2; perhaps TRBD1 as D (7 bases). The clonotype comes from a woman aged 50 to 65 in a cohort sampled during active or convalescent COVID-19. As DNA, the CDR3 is TGCGCCACTGGAGGGGGCCGGGGCGGGGAGCTGTTTTTT. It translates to CATGGGRGGELFF.